Following are 7 T cell receptor beta chains from one sample sequenced in a study of blood T cell repertoires in COVID-19. Data came from immunoSEQ multiplex PCR; TCRdb stores just in-frame clones and leaves some out. Of about 100,000 clones in the sample, approximately 90% are singletons; the top ten hold 2.1%. The sample comprised peripheral blood. These receptors came from a man aged 50 to 59 with active COVID-19.

V is TRBV29-1 and J is TRBJ2-2, with 7 bases lining up with TRBD1. V lost 4 bases to trimming and J lost 2 bases; unmatched junction nucleotides: 4. CDR3 length equals 14 residues. The germline V gene has CDR1 SQVTM and CDR2 ANQGSEA. The CDR3 DNA follows: TGCAGCGTTGCCAACAGGGGTAACACCGGGGAGCTGTTTTTT. Protein product: CSVANRGNTGELFF.

This chain uses TRBV6-2 or TRBV6-3 with TRBJ1-1; D gene unclear. Trimming cost V 0 bases and J 0 bases, with 5 bases left between them. Germline V gene sequence: CDR1 MNHEY, CDR2 SVGEGT. The CDR3 has 14 residues. Here the CDR3 reads CASSYSSLNTEAFF. CDR3 nucleotides: TGTGCCAGCAGTTACTCGTCTTTGAACACTGAAGCTTTCTTT.

The chain has TRBV24-1 and TRBJ2-3, with D possibly TRBD2 on 7 matching bases. This CDR3 has 17 amino acids. CDR1 is KGHDR, CDR2 SFDVKD, per germline. The germline V and J ends were trimmed by 4 bases and 2 bases, with 18 bases remaining between them. The CDR3 loop is CATSDPGASGITDTQYF. The CDR3 nucleotides are TGTGCCACCAGTGACCCGGGGGCTAGCGGAATCACAGATACGCAGTATTTT.

V and J are TRBV2 and TRBJ1-5, with 8 bases aligning to TRBD1. Germline CDR1 is SNHLY and CDR2 is FYNNEI. V dropped 4 bases and J dropped 7; count of bases not matched to a gene: 6. This CDR3 region has 14 residues. The CDR3 bases are TGTGCCAGCAGTGGACAGGGGAGAGGGCAGCCCCAGCATTTT. Amino acids: CASSGQGRGQPQHF.

The V and J genes are TRBV7-9 and TRBJ2-4; 8 bases fit TRBD1. V gave up 5 bases and J gave up 3 bases; unmatched junction bases: 6. The CDR3 sequence is 15 residues long. Germline CDR1 SEHNR, CDR2 FQNEAQ (reference sequence). CDR3 sequence (DNA): TGTGCCAGCAGCACGGACAGGGTGGGCAAAAACATTCAGTACTTC. This sequence encodes CASSTDRVGKNIQYF.

This clone was counted a few times. This chain uses TRBV5-5 with TRBJ1-1; a possible D gene is TRBD1 (6 bases). The CDR3 extends over 14 amino acids. V lost 1 base to trimming and J lost 4 bases, with 11 bases between them. Germline loops: CDR1 SGHKS, CDR2 YYEKEE (reference sequence). The CDR3 region is CASSLMGATTEAFF. The CDR3 DNA follows: TGTGCCAGCAGCTTGATGGGGGCGACCACTGAAGCTTTCTTT.

The J gene is TRBJ2-3, the V gene TRBV21-1; the table assigns TRBD2, which was not confirmed against the DNA. TRBV21-1 is a pseudogene locus. This CDR3 region has 15 residues. CDR3 bases: TGTGCCAGCAGACTAGCGGGAGCAAACACAGATACGCAGTATTTT. Amino acid sequence: CASRLAGANTDTQYF.